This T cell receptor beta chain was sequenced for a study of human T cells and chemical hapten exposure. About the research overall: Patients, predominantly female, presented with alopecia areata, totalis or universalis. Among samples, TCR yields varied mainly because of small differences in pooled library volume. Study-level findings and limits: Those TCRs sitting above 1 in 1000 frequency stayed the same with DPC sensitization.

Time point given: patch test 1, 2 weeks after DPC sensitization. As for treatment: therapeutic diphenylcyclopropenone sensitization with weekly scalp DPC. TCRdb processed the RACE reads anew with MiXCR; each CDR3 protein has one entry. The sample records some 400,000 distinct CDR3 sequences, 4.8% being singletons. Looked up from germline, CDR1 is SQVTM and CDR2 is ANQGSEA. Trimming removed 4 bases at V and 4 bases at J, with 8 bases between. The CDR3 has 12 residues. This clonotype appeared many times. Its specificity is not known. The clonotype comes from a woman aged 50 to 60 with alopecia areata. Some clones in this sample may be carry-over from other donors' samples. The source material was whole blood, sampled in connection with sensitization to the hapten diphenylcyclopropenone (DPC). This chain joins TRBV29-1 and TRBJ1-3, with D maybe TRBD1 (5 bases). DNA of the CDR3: TGCAGCGTTGCCGGGGACGGAAACACCATATATTTT. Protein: CSVAGDGNTIYF.